This T cell receptor (beta chain) stems from a study of radiotherapy plus CTLA-4 blockade in lung cancer. Study as a whole: Objective responses were seen in about a sixth of patients, disease control in less than 40%. Findings of the study overall: Together with interferon-beta, which increased in serum after radiation, early dynamic changes in blood T cell clones were reportedly the best predictors of response.

TCRdb's table, derived via immunoSEQ multiplex PCR, lists solely in-frame clones and lacks some. This table holds about 73,000 clones, around 87% found once. With regard to this clone: The antigen remains undetermined.

CDR3 size: 15 residues. Trimming shortened V by 0 bases and J by 11 bases, and 17 bases separated the two germline ends. Germline V gives CDR1 SGHAT, CDR2 FQNNGV. Ipilimumab CTLA-4 blockade and focal radiation were given to patients with chemo-refractory metastatic non-small-cell lung cancer. The clonotype was recovered from a human donor with non-small cell lung cancer that progressed on radiotherapy plus ipilimumab. This specimen consisted of peripheral blood, obtained from a patient treated with radiotherapy plus ipilimumab. V usage is TRBV11-2 and J usage is TRBJ1-5; D call uncertain. CDR3: CASSLDGLPGKAQHF. The CDR3 nucleotides are TGTGCCAGCAGCTTAGATGGCCTCCCGGGCAAGGCCCAGCATTTT.